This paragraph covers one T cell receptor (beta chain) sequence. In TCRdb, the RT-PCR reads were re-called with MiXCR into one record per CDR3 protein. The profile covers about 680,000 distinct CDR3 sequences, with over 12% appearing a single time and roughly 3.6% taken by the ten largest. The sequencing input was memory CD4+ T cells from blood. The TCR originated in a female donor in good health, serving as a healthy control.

Here the CDR3 DNA reads TGTGCCAGCAGGGTCGGGACCCTAGGGACTAGCGGGCCAGGCAGCCCCTCCTACGAGCAGTACTTC. Its protein product is CASRVGTLGTSGPGSPSYEQYF. This chain links TRBV11-2 with TRBJ2-7, with 12 bases aligning to TRBD2. Germline V lookup: CDR1 SGHAT, CDR2 FQNNGV. This CDR3 is 22 amino acids long. V was clipped by 6 bases and J by 0 bases; unmatched bases: 24.